Below are 23 T cell receptor beta chains sequenced from a single sample in a study of vaccination effects on CD4 cells after COVID-19. No antigens are known for them. Cells that had been cultured for less than 13 days were the source of isolated CD4+ T cells. Produced via immunoSEQ multiplex PCR; TCRdb's table is partial and in-frame only. The sample contains tens of thousands of clones, approximately 72% of which appear only once. The specimen was CD4+ T cells from PBMCs cultured without peptide, collected before COVID-19 vaccination. These receptors were taken from a human donor who had a prior SARS-CoV-2 infection.

This clone showed up just a few times. V gene TRBV11-3 combines with J gene TRBJ1-1, with D unresolved. The V gene's germline CDR1 is SGHNT and CDR2 YENEEA. The V gene lost 4 bases and the J gene lost 3 bases, with 12 bases spanning the gap. This CDR3 has 14 residues. Here the CDR3 reads CASSSDGGHTEAFF. The CDR3 DNA is TGTGCCAGCAGCTCGGACGGTGGCCACACTGAAGCTTTCTTT.

This clone was counted once. This chain connects TRBV15 to TRBJ1-4, with D possibly being TRBD1 (6 bases). Between the trimmed V and J ends, which lost 3 bases and 7 bases, there was a span of 6 bases. CDR1 is LNHNV, CDR2 YYDKDF, per germline (reference sequence). This CDR3 comprises 12 residues. This chain's CDR3 is CATSSRGEKLFF. The CDR3 DNA reads as TGTGCCACCAGCAGCAGGGGTGAAAAACTGTTTTTT.

This chain links TRBV5-4 with TRBJ1-2; D is uncertain. The CDR3 extends over 13 amino acids. Germline V CDR1 and CDR2: SGHNT, YYREEE (reference sequence). Trimming removed 4 bases at V and 3 bases at J, with 10 bases between. This CDR3 is CASSTDGYYGYTF. DNA for the CDR3: TGTGCCAGCAGCACGGACGGATACTATGGCTACACCTTC.

This rearrangement joins TRBV11-2 to TRBJ2-7, with TRBD2 as a possible D gene (6 bases). V lost 1 base and J lost 3, with 16 bases in between. The CDR3 sequence is 16 residues long. CDR1 and CDR2 from the germline V gene are SGHAT and FQNNGV. In DNA, the CDR3 is TGTGCCAGCAGCTTAGGTCGGGGGACTGGAAACTACGAGCAGTACTTC. Its protein is CASSLGRGTGNYEQYF. The variable domain in full, completed from reference TRBV11-2 and TRBJ2-7, reads EAGVAQSPRYKIIEKRQSVAFWCNPISGHATLYWYQQILGQGPKLLIQFQNNGVVDDSQLPKDRFSAERLKGVDSTLKIQPAKLEDSAVYLCASSLGRGTGNYEQYFGPGTRLTVT.

The V and J genes are TRBV20-1 and TRBJ2-5; D unresolved. The germline CDR1 and CDR2 sequences are DFQATT and SNEGSKA (reference sequence). V was clipped by 3 bases and J by 5 bases, with 16 bases between them. This CDR3 region has 14 residues. The CDR3 reads CSASFTPIRETQYF. The CDR3 nucleotides are TGCAGTGCTAGTTTCACTCCCATCCGGGAGACCCAGTACTTC.

This chain links TRBV10-1 with TRBJ2-7, with D hard to call. Germline CDR1 reads WNHNN; CDR2 reads SYGVQD (reference sequence). This CDR3 is built from 9 residues. Trimming removed 7 bases from V and 5 bases from J, with 3 bases in between. The CDR3 is CASTHEQYF. The CDR3 DNA reads as TGCGCCAGCACCCACGAGCAGTACTTC.

The gene calls are TRBV5-6 and TRBJ1-2; 7 nucleotides line up with TRBD1. Germline V gene lookup returns CDR1 SGHDT and CDR2 YYEEEE. CDR3 length: 14 amino acids. J lost 14 bases, V lost 4 bases, and 17 bases had no gene match. CDR3 sequence: CASSQSPVIGGQTF. Written as DNA, the CDR3 is TGTGCCAGCAGCCAGAGTCCTGTAATCGGGGGACAGACCTTC. Full variable domain (missing parts from reference TRBV5-6 and TRBJ1-2): DAGVTQSPTHLIKTRGQQVTLRCSPKSGHDTVSWYQQALGQGPQFIFQYYEEEERQRGNFPDRFSGHQFPNYSSELNVNALLLGDSALYLCASSQSPVIGGQTFGSGTRLTVV.

The chain is built from TRBV5-6 and TRBJ2-7; D is perhaps TRBD1 (5 bases). The V end lost 0 bases, the J end lost 0 bases, and 10 bases lay between the germline ends. The CDR3 consists of 15 residues. Germline V lookup: CDR1 SGHDT, CDR2 YYEEEE. The CDR3 reads CASSLVGAVSYEQYF. The CDR3 DNA reads TGTGCCAGCAGCTTGGTTGGGGCCGTCTCCTACGAGCAGTACTTC.

This sequence joins TRBV24-1 and TRBJ1-2; 10 nucleotides line up with TRBD1. The CDR3 covers 14 residues. The V gene end was trimmed by 4 bases and the J gene end by 8 bases; junction bases not matched to a gene: 6. The germline V gene has CDR1 KGHDR and CDR2 SFDVKD. The CDR3 region is CATSDPGQGVGYTF. CDR3 nucleotide sequence: TGTGCCACCAGTGACCCAGGACAGGGGGTCGGCTACACCTTC.

The chain carries TRBV9 and TRBJ2-3; 13 bases align to TRBD2. Germline CDR1 reads SGDLS; CDR2 reads YYNGEE. V lost 6 bases to trimming and J lost 7 bases; unmatched junction nucleotides: 11. CDR3 length: 16 amino acids. CDR3 sequence reads: CASTPRGTSGVYTQYF. The CDR3 coding sequence is TGTGCCAGCACCCCCCGAGGGACTAGCGGGGTATATACGCAGTATTTT. Variable domain in full (rest from reference TRBV9 and TRBJ2-3): DSGVTQTPKHLITATGQRVTLRCSPRSGDLSVYWYQQSLDQGLQFLIQYYNGEERAKGNILERFSAQQFPDLHSELNLSSLELGDSALYFCASTPRGTSGVYTQYFGPGTRLTVL.

In DNA, the CDR3 is TGTGCCAGCAGTTTAGACTGGAATGAGCAGTTCTTC. Amino acid sequence: CASSLDWNEQFF. The chain recombines TRBV28 with TRBJ2-1; no firm D call. Germline V gives CDR1 MDHEN, CDR2 SYDVKM. This CDR3 contains 12 residues. Between the trimmed V and J ends, which lost 2 bases and 7 bases, there was a span of 6 bases.

This chain connects TRBV3-1 (or the pseudogene TRBV3-2) to TRBJ2-7; 8 nucleotides agree with TRBD1. In germline, CDR1 is LGHDT, CDR2 YNNKEL (reference sequence). CDR3 length: 12 residues. Trimming took 4 bases from V and 7 from J; bases not matched to a gene: 3. For the CDR3, the DNA is TGTGCCAGCAGCCGCGGACAGGGAGAGCAGTACTTC. Translating gives CASSRGQGEQYF.

CDR3 region: CASSLTGSEYQPQHF. CDR3 nucleotides: TGCGCCAGCAGCCTGACAGGGTCGGAATATCAGCCCCAGCATTTT. This chain uses TRBV5-1 with TRBJ1-5, with 7 bases lining up with TRBD1. CDR1 is SGHRS, CDR2 YFSETQ, per germline. Trimming removed 4 bases from V and 5 bases from J; junction bases left unmatched: 9. CDR3 length equals 15 residues. Drawing the rest from reference TRBV5-1 and TRBJ1-5, the complete variable domain is KAGVTQTPRYLIKTRGQQVTLSCSPISGHRSVSWYQQTPGQGLQFLFEYFSETQRNKGNFPGRFSGRQFSNSRSEMNVSTLELGDSALYLCASSLTGSEYQPQHFGDGTRLSIL.

This clone showed up just once. This chain joins TRBV7-9 and TRBJ2-2; either TRBD1 or TRBD2 may supply D (5 bases each). The CDR3 is 17 residues long. Trimming pared 4 bases from V and 1 base from J, leaving 16 bases between. The germline V gene has CDR1 SEHNR and CDR2 FQNEAQ (reference sequence). Written as DNA, the CDR3 is TGTGCCAGCAGCTCGGGGTGGTGGCAGGGGAACACCGGGGAGCTGTTTTTT. Protein product: CASSSGWWQGNTGELFF.

CDR3 DNA sequence: TGTGCCAGCAGTTTATCGGACTCGATAGCCTACGAGCAGTACTTC. Amino acids: CASSLSDSIAYEQYF. V gene TRBV27 combines with J gene TRBJ2-7; TRBD2 is a possible D gene (5 bases). The CDR3 sequence is 15 residues long. V lost 0 bases and J lost 2, with 11 bases in between. Germline CDR1 is MNHEY and CDR2 is SMNVEV (reference sequence).

This chain links TRBV6-5 with TRBJ1-4; the match to TRBD1 covers 7 bases. V lost 6 bases to trimming and J lost 3 bases; unmatched junction nucleotides: 7. Germline V CDR1 and CDR2: MNHEY, SVGAGI. The CDR3 covers 15 residues. The CDR3 region has the DNA TGTGCCAGCAGCAAAACGGGACAGTCTAATGAAAAACTGTTTTTT. Translation gives CASSKTGQSNEKLFF.

This sequence joins TRBV4-3 and TRBJ2-1; 11 nucleotides align to TRBD2. The CDR3 extends over 16 amino acids. J lost 5 bases, V lost 0 bases, and 3 bases had no gene match. Germline V gene sequence: CDR1 LGHNA, CDR2 YSLEER. The DNA of the CDR3 is TGCGCCAGCAGCCAAGATAGACTAGCGGGGAACAATGAGCAGTTCTTC. Translation gives CASSQDRLAGNNEQFF.

The CDR3 DNA reads TGTGCCAGCAGACAAATCACCTCCTATCTTCAGCCCCAGCATTTT. It yields the protein CASRQITSYLQPQHF. This sequence joins TRBV19 and TRBJ1-5; D not certain. Per germline, CDR1 LNHDA and CDR2 SQIVND (reference sequence). V shed 9 bases and J shed 6 bases, with 21 bases lying between them. The CDR3 runs to 15 residues.

This clone was counted between two and nine times. The genes are TRBV4-2 and TRBJ2-7; D perhaps matches TRBD1 (6 bases). CDR1 and CDR2 from the germline V gene are LGHNA and YNFKEQ. CDR3 length equals 14 residues. With 4 bases removed from V and 6 bases from J, the gap between germline ends came to 16 bases. CDR3 region: CASSPQTGFSEQYF. CDR3 coding DNA: TGTGCCAGCAGCCCCCAAACAGGGTTCAGCGAGCAGTACTTC.

V is TRBV30 and J is TRBJ1-2; tentative D call: TRBD1 (6 bases). Germline V gives CDR1 GTSNPN, CDR2 SVGIG (reference sequence). The ends were cut back, 0 bases at V and 8 bases at J, with 16 bases in the middle. This CDR3 region has 14 residues. The CDR3 loop is CAWSVQGQRSGYTF. The CDR3 DNA is TGTGCCTGGAGTGTACAAGGACAGCGTAGCGGCTACACCTTC.

For the CDR3, the DNA is TGTGCCTGGAGCGAGCCGGCTTTGCCCCAGCATTTT. Its protein is CAWSEPALPQHF. The chain recombines TRBV30 with TRBJ1-5; D is undetermined. The ends were cut back, 3 bases at V and 9 bases at J, with 12 bases in the middle. This CDR3 contains 12 residues. The germline V gene encodes CDR1 GTSNPN and CDR2 SVGIG (reference sequence). Full variable domain (remainder filled in from reference TRBV30 and TRBJ1-5): SQTIHQWPATLVQPVGSPLSLECTVEGTSNPNLYWYRQAAGRGLQLLFYSVGIGQISSEVPQNLSASRPQDRQFILSSKKLLLSDSGFYLCAWSEPALPQHFGDGTRLSIL.

The chain joins TRBV9 to TRBJ1-1; D is uncertain. The CDR3 spans 14 residues. CDR1 is SGDLS, CDR2 YYNGEE, per germline. V dropped 2 bases and J dropped 3 bases, with 11 bases sitting between them. DNA of the CDR3: TGTGCCAGCAGCGTCTCCCAGGACTACACTGAAGCTTTCTTT. Encoded protein: CASSVSQDYTEAFF.

V and J are TRBV14 and TRBJ1-3; D is perhaps TRBD1 (5 bases). V was cut by 6 bases and J by 0 bases, with 12 bases left in between. Germline V gene data show CDR1 as SGHDN and CDR2 as FVKESK. This CDR3 comprises 15 residues. In DNA, the CDR3 is TGTGCCAGCAGACCCACAGGCAGCTCTGGAAACACCATATATTTT. Its translation is CASRPTGSSGNTIYF.